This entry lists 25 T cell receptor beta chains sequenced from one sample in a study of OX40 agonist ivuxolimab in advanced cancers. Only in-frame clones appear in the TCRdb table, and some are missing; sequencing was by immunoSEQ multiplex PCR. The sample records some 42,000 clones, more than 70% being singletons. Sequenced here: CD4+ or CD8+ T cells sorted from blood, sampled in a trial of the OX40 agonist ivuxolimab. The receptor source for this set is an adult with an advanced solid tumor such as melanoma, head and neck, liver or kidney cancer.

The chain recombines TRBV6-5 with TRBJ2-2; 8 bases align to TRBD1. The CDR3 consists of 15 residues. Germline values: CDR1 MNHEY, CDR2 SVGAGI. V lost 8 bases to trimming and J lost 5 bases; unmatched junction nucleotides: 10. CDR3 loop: CASRRGQGATGELFF. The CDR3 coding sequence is TGTGCCAGCCGAAGGGGGCAGGGGGCGACCGGGGAGCTGTTTTTT.

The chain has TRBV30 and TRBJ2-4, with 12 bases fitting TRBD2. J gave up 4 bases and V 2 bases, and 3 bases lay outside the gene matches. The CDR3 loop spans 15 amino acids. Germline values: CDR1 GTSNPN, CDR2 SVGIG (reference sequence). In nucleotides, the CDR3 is TGTGCCTGGAGTTTTACTAGCGGGGGGAAAAACATTCAGTACTTC. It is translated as CAWSFTSGGKNIQYF.

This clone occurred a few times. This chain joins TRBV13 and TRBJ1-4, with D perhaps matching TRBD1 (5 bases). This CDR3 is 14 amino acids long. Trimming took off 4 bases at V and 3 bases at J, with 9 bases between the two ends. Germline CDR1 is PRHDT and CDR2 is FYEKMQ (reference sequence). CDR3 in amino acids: CASSSRVANEKLFF. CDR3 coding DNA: TGTGCCAGCAGCTCCAGGGTGGCTAATGAAAAACTGTTTTTT.

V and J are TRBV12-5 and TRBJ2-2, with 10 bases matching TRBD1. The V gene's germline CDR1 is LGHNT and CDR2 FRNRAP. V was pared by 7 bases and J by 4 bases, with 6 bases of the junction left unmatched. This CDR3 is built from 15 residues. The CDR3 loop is CASEGTGAITGELFF. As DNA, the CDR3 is TGTGCTAGTGAGGGGACAGGGGCTATCACCGGGGAGCTGTTTTTT.

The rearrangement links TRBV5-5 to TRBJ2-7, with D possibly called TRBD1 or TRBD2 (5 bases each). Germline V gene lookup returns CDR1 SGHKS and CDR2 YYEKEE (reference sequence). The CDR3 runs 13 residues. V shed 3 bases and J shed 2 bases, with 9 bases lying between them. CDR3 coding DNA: TGTGCCAGCAGCTGGGGGACCGCCTACGAGCAGTACGTC. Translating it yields CASSWGTAYEQYV.

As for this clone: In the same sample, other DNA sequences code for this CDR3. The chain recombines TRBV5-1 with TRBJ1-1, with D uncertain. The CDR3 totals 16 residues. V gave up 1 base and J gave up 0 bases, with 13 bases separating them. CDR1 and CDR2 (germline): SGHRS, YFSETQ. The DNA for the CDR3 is TGCGCCAGCAGCTTGACACGGATGGGCTTGAACACTGAAGCTTTCTTT. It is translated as CASSLTRMGLNTEAFF.

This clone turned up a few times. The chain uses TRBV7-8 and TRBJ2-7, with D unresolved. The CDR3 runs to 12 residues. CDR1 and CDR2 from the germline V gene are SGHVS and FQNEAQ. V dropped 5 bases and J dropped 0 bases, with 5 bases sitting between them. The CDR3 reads CASSLGSYEQYF. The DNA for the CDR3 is TGTGCCAGCAGCCTAGGCTCCTACGAGCAGTACTTC.

CDR3 region: CASSLQDSFYNSPLHF. CDR3 sequence (DNA): TGTGCCAGTAGTCTCCAGGACAGCTTCTATAATTCACCCCTCCACTTT. This chain links TRBV19 with TRBJ1-6; tentative D call: TRBD1 (6 bases). Germline V gives CDR1 LNHDA, CDR2 SQIVND (reference sequence). With 5 bases removed from V and 3 bases from J, the gap between germline ends came to 14 bases. The CDR3 length is 16 residues.

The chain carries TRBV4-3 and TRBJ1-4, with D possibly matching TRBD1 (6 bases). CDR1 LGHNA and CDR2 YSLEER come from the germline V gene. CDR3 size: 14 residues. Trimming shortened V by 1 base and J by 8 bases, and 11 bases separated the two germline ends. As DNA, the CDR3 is TGCGCCAGCAGCCAAGTCCAGGGGTTCGAAAAACTGTTTTTT. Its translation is CASSQVQGFEKLFF.

The chain's CDR3 is CASSFPGTEAFF. CDR3 DNA: TGTGCCAGCAGCTTTCCGGGAACTGAAGCTTTCTTT. The rearrangement links TRBV7-6 to TRBJ1-1; D gene ambiguous. This CDR3 spans 12 amino acids. Trimming shortened V by 3 bases and J by 5 bases, and 7 bases separated the two germline ends. Looked up from germline, CDR1 is SGHVS and CDR2 is FNYEAQ.

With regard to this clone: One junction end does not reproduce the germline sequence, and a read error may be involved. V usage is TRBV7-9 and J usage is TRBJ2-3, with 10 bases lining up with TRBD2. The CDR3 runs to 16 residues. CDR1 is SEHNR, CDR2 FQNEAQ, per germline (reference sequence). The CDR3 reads CAGSFILAGYTDTQYF. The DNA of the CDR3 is TGTGCCGGCAGCTTCATACTAGCGGGATACACAGATACGCAGTATTTT.

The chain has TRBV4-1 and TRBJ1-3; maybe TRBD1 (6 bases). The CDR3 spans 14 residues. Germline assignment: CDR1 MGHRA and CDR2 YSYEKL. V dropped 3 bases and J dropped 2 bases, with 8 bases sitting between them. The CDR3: CASSQGATGNTIYF. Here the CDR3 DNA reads TGCGCCAGCAGCCAGGGGGCGACTGGAAACACCATATATTTT.

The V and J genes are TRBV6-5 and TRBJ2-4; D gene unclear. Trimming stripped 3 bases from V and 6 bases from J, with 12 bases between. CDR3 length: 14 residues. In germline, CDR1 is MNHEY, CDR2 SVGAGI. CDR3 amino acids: CASSYLGLRNIQYF. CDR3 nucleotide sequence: TGTGCCAGCAGTTATCTGGGCCTTAGAAACATTCAGTACTTC.

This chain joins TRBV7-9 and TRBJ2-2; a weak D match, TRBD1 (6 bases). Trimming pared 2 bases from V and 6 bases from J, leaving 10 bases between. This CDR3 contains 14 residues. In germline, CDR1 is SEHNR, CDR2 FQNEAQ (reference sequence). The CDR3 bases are TGTGCCAGCAGCTTAACCACAGGGCCCGGGGAGCTGTTTTTT. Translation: CASSLTTGPGELFF.

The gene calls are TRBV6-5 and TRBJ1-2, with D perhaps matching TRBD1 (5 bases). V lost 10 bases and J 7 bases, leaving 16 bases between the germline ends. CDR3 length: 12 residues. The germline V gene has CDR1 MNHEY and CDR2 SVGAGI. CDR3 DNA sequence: TGTGCCAACCGGGACCTCGTGGGTGGCTACACCTTC. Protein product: CANRDLVGGYTF.

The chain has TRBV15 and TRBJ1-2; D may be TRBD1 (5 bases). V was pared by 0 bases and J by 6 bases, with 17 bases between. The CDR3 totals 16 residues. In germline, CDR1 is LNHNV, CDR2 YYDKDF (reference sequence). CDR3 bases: TGTGCCACCAGCAGAGATTTGGGGCATTCTGGGGATGGCTACACCTTC. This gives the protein CATSRDLGHSGDGYTF.

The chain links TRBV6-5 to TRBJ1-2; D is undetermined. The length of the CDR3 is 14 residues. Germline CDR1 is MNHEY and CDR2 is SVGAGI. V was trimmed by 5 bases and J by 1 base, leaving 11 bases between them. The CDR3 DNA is TGTGCCAGCAGTCCTCTGGGTTATAACTATGGCTACACCTTC. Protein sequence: CASSPLGYNYGYTF.

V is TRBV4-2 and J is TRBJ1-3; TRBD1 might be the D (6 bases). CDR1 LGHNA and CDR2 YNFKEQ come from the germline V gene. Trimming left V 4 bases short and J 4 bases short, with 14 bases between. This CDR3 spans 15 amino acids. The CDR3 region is CASSPGVGRGNTIYF. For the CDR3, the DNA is TGTGCCAGCAGCCCAGGGGTTGGACGGGGAAACACCATATATTTT.

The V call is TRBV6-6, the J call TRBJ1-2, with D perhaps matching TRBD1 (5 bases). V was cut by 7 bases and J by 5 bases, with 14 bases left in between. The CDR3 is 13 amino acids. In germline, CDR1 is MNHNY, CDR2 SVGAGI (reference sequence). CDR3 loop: CASTFDSFYGYTF. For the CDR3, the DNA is TGTGCCAGCACTTTCGACAGTTTTTATGGCTACACCTTC.

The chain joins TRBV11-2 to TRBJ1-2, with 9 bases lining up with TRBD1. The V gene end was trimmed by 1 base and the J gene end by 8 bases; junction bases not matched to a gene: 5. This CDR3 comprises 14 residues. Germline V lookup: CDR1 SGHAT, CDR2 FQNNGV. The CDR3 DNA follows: TGTGCCAGCAGCTTAGTGATGACAGGGGGGGGCTACACCTTC. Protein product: CASSLVMTGGGYTF.

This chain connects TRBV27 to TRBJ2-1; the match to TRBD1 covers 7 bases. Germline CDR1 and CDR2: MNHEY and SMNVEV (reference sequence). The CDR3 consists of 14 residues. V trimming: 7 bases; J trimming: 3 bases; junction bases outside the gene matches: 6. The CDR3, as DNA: TGTGCCAGCACCCTCGGGGACAGCTACAATGAGCAGTTCTTC. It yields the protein CASTLGDSYNEQFF.

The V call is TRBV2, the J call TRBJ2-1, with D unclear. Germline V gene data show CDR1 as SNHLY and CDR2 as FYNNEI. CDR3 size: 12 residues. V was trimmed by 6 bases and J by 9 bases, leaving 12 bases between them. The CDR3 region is CASSSTRSEQFF. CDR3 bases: TGTGCCAGCAGCTCGACACGGTCTGAGCAGTTCTTC.

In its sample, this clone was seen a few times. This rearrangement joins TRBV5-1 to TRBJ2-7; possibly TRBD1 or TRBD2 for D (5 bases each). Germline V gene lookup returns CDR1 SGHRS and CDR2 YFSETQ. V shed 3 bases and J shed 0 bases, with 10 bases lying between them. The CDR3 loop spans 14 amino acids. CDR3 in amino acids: CASSWGPSSYEQYF. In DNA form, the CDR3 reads TGCGCCAGCAGCTGGGGACCAAGCTCCTACGAGCAGTACTTC.

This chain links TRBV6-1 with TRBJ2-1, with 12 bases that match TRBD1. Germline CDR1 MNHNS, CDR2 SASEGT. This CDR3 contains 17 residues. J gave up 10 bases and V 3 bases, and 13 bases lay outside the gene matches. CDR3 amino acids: CASSEGVRDRGHGEQFF. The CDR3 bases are TGTGCCAGCAGTGAGGGAGTTCGGGACAGGGGGCACGGGGAGCAGTTCTTC.

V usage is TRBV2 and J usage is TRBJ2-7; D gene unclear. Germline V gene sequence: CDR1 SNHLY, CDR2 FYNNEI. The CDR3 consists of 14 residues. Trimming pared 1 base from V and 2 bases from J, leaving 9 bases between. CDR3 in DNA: TGTGCCAGCAGTGAAGTGGCAGGAGCCTACGAGCAGTACTTC. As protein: CASSEVAGAYEQYF.